This T cell receptor beta chain was recorded in a study of blood T cell repertoires in COVID-19 (dated by TCRdb to about 2020). At the level of the whole study: Samples covering the acute and convalescent phases of COVID-19 were provided by collaborators in the United States, Italy and Spain. The prospective study material was composed of cDNA or gDNA derived from T cells, B-cell-depleted T cells, or PBMCs. The dataset comprised deeply sampled blood TCRbeta repertoires from subjects exposed to, actively infected with, or recovered from COVID-19. The repertoires were made available in a free public database intended to serve as a resource for research on the immune response to SARS-CoV-2. Samples were obtained from the ongoing ImmuneRACE study (first 160 participants) and from over 1,000 subjects provided by 6 global collaborators. A de-identified subject ID, COVID-19 status, age in years and sex were almost always included in the sample metadata. HLA class I and class II types, where available, came from metadata supplied by the sample provider rather than from assay-based typing. Summary of the overall study and its limitations: The amount of clinical and demographic metadata varied by source and participant and was provided uncurated.

Trimming costs V 2 bases and J 6 bases, and their ends lie 14 bases apart. The CDR3 numbers 15 residues from cysteine through phenylalanine. Only the CDR3 portion is preserved as DNA: 45 bases, with reading frame beginning at the first base. The germline V gene supplies CDR1 SGHVS and CDR2 FQNEAQ. On this clone: Its binding antigen is unknown. Qualities for individual bases were not recorded, and no much larger clone is one base off.

One collaborating source in Seattle enrolled patients while the patients were actively infected and followed the patients over time throughout the course of disease. Each collaborating institution followed its own protocols to collect whole blood in K2EDTA tubes. Collaborator samples were shipped for TCRbeta analysis as frozen whole blood, isolated PBMCs, or DNA extracted from either sample type. The immunoSEQ Assay, a bias-controlled multiplex PCR, was used to amplify TCRbeta CDR3 regions from genomic DNA. Per the original workflow: The number of nucleated cells in each sample was estimated from the amplification of reference gene primers within the assay. To quantify the absolute abundance of each unique TCRbeta CDR3 rearrangement, sequence reads were collapsed and filtered. For each sample, productive Simpson clonality was calculated by taking the square root of Simpson's diversity index across productive rearrangements. TCRdb retrieved this table from immuneACCESS and kept in-frame rearrangements only. Not all clones are present; in checked studies, unresolved V genes account for under half, and no reason is known for the remainder. V, J and clone size are taken as reported in that table, and D and trimming were inferred from the DNA itself. This sample lists about 220,000 clones; roughly 85% were detected once. About 2.5% of the sample rests with the top ten.

The chain links TRBV7-8 with TRBJ2-1, with the D gene not clear enough to name. The material sequenced was peripheral blood. This TCR was recovered from a woman in her 70s with COVID-19, enrolled during active disease. The CDR3 reads CASSLYRYPFNEQFF. Read as DNA, the sequence is TGTGCCAGCAGCTTATACCGGTACCCTTTCAATGAGCAGTTCTTC.